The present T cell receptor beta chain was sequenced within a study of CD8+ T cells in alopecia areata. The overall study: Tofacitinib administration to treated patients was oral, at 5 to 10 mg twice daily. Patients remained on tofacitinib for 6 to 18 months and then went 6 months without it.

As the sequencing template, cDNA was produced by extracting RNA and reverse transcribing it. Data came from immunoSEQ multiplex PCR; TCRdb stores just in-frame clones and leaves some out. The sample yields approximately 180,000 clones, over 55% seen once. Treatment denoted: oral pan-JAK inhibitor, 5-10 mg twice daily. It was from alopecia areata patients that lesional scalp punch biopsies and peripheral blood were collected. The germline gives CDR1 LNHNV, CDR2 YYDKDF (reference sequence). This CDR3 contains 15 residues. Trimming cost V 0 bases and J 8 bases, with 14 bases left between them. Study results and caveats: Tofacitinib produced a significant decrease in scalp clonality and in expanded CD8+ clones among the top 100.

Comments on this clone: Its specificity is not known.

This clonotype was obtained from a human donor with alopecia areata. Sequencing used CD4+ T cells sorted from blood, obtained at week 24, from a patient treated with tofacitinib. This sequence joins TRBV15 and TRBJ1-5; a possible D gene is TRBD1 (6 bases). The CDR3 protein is CATSREGGFGEPQHF. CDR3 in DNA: TGTGCCACCAGCAGAGAAGGGGGTTTCGGAGAGCCCCAGCATTTT.